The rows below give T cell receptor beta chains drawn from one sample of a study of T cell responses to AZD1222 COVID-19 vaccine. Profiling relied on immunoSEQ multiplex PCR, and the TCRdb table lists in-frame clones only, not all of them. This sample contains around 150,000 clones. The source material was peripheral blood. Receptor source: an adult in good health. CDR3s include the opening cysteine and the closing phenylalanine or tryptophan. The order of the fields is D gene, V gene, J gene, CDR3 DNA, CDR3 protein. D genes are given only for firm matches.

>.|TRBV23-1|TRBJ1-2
TGCGCCAGCTCTCTCGGGTATGGCTACACCTTC
CASSLGYGYTF
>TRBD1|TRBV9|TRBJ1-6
TGTGCCAGCAGCGTTCGAGGGACAGGGGTTAATTCACCCCTCCACTTT
CASSVRGTGVNSPLHF
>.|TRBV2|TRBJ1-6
TGTGCCAGCAGTCCTGGACCGGCCTATAATTCACCCCTCCACTTT
CASSPGPAYNSPLHF
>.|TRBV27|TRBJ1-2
TGTGCCAGCAGTTCCGCGGGGCCCTATGGCTACACCTTC
CASSSAGPYGYTF
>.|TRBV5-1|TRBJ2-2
TGCGCCAGCACGGAGGAGACTAACACCGGGGAGCTGTTTTTT
CASTEETNTGELFF
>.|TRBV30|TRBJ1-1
TGTGCCTGGAGTGTTGAGACGCGCACTGAAGCTTTCTTT
CAWSVETRTEAFF
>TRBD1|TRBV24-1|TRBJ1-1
TGTGCCACCAGTGATGCCGGGACAGGGGATACTGAAGCTTTCTTT
CATSDAGTGDTEAFF
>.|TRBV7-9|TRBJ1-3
TGTGCCAGCAGCTTAGTAAATAGAAACACCATATATTTT
CASSLVNRNTIYF
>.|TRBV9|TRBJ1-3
TGTGCCAGCAGCGTAGGAGGAGGGGAGGGAAACACCATATATTTT
CASSVGGGEGNTIYF
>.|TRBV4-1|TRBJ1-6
TGCGCCAGCAGCCAAACAGACATGGGGTTCATTAGTTCACCCCTCCACTTT
CASSQTDMGFISSPLHF
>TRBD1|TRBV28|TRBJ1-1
TGTGCCAGCGAACCGTACAGGGGGCTGGCAGTCGAAGCTTTCTTT
CASEPYRGLAVEAFF
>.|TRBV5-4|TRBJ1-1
TGTGCCAGCAGCTTGGTACGGGGGGGCTCTGAAGCTTTCTTT
CASSLVRGGSEAFF
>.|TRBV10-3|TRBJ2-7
TGTGCCATCAGTGGCGGAGAGAACACCTACGAGCAGTACTTC
CAISGGENTYEQYF
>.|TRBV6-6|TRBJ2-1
TGTGCCAGCAGTCTCGAAGGGGCCCCTATGCTGGGGGGTGAGCAGTTCTTC
CASSLEGAPMLGGEQFF
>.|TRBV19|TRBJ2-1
TGTGCCAGTAGTGAGCGGCATGAGCAGTTCTTC
CASSERHEQFF
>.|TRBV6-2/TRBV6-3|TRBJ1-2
TGTGCCAGCAGTTACTCGCCAGCCGAAGGGCAAAACTATGGCTACACCTTC
CASSYSPAEGQNYGYTF
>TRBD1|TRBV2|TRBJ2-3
TGTGCCAGCAAAGAGGGGGCCGGCACAGATACGCAGTATTTT
CASKEGAGTDTQYF
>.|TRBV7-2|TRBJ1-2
TGTGCCAGCAGCTTAGCCCCAGGGACGGTAAACTATGGCTACACCTTC
CASSLAPGTVNYGYTF
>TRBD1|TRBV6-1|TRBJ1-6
TGTGCCAGCAGGAACGGACAGGGGGATTCACCCCTCCACTTT
CASRNGQGDSPLHF
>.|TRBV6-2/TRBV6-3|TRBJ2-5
TGTGCCAGCAGTTACTCGAGGTACCAAGAGACCCAGTACTTC
CASSYSRYQETQYF
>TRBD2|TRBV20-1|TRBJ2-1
TGCAGTGCTAGTCGCGCCGCGGGGGGGAGCAATGAGCAGTTCTTC
CSASRAAGGSNEQFF
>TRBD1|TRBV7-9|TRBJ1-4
TGTGCCAGCAGCTTTAAACAGGGGGAGAATGAAAAACTGTTTTTT
CASSFKQGENEKLFF
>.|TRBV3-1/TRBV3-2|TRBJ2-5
TGTGCCAGCAGCCAAGACCCCATTAGGGAGACCCAGTACTTC
CASSQDPIRETQYF
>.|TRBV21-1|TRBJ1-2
TGTGCCAGCATCCTTTGGACAGGGGGGCGTAAGTATGGCTACACCTTC
CASILWTGGRKYGYTF
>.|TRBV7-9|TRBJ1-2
TGTGCCAGCAGCTTTAAGGGGGGCTCCATCCCCCATAACTATGGCTACACCTTC
CASSFKGGSIPHNYGYTF
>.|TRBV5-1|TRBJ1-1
TGCGCCAGCAGCTGGACGCAGGGTCTTAGGACTGAAGCTTTCTTT
CASSWTQGLRTEAFF
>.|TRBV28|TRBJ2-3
TGTGCCAGCAGTTTATACTGGGAGCAAATACAAACAGATACGCAGTATTTT
CASSLYWEQIQTDTQYF
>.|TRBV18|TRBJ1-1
TGTGCCAGCTCGACATCTATGAACACTGAAGCTTTCTTT
CASSTSMNTEAFF
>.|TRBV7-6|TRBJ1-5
TGTGCCAGCAGCTTGACAGATAGCAATCAGCCCCAGCATTTT
CASSLTDSNQPQHF
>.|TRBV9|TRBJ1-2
TGTGCCAGCAGCGTAGACGGGGCAGCCTTTAGCTATGGCTACACCTTC
CASSVDGAAFSYGYTF
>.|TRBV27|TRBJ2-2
TGTGCCAGCAGTTTATCCCGAGCAGTTACCGGGGAGCTGTTTTTT
CASSLSRAVTGELFF
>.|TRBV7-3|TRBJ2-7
TGTGCCAGCAGCTTAACGTCGGGTTCCTACGAGCAGTACTTC
CASSLTSGSYEQYF
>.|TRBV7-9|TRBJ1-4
TGTGCCAGCAGCCCCTTGGCTGGAACCCGACTGTTTTTT
CASSPLAGTRLFF
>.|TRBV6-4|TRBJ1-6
TGTGCCAGCAGTGACTTCCCCGGGGCCCCGAATTCACCCCTCCACTTT
CASSDFPGAPNSPLHF
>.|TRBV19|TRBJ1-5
TGTGCCAGTAGTGCTGGGACGTTCCGTAGCAATCAGCCCCAGCATTTT
CASSAGTFRSNQPQHF
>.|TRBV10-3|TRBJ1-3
TGTGCCATCAGTGAGTCCGCGTCCTATGAGATCTCTGGAAACACCATATATTTT
CAISESASYEISGNTIYF
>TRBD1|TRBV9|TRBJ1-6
TGTGCCAGCAGCGTAGTTGGGACAGCGGCCTCACCCCTCCACTTT
CASSVVGTAASPLHF
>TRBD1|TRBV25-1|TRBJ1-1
TGTGCCAGCAGTGCGGGACAGCTGAACACTGAAGCTTTCTTT
CASSAGQLNTEAFF
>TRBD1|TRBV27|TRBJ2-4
TGTGCCAGCAGACCGGGACAGGGGGTCCTATTAGCCAAAAACATTCAGTACTTC
CASRPGQGVLLAKNIQYF
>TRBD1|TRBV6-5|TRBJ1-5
TGTGCCAGCAGTCAATCAGGGGGAATTCAGCCCCAGCATTTT
CASSQSGGIQPQHF
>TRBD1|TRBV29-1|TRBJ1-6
TGCAGCGTCGGACAGGGAGGTAATTCACCCCTCCACTTT
CSVGQGGNSPLHF
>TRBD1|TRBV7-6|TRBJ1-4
TGTGCCAGCAGCTTAGGAGGGGACAGCGCTAATGAAAAACTGTTTTTT
CASSLGGDSANEKLFF
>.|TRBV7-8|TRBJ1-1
TGTGCCAGCAGCTTATCCCCGGGTACTGAAGCTTTCTTT
CASSLSPGTEAFF
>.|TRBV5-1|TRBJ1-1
TGCGCCAGCAGCTCCGGAGACAGGAACACTGAAGCTTTCTTT
CASSSGDRNTEAFF
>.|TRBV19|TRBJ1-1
TGTGCCAGTACCTCTGGGGACCTCCGAAACACTGAAGCTTTCTTT
CASTSGDLRNTEAFF
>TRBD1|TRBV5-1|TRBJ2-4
TGCGCCAGCAGCTTGGCCCCGGTTAGCGACAGGGTTAAAAACATTCAGTACTTC
CASSLAPVSDRVKNIQYF
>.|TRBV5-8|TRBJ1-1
TGTGCCAGCAGCTCCGAGGGGAAGGGGAAGTACACTGAAGCTTTCTTT
CASSSEGKGKYTEAFF
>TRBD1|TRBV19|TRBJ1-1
TGTGCCAGTAGTACACAGGGGGGGATGAACACTGAAGCTTTCTTT
CASSTQGGMNTEAFF